This T cell receptor (beta chain) was recovered during a study of shared clonotypes between healthy human individuals. Regarding this clone: Only one base separates this from a far larger clonotype, so it likely reflects a read error. Because the CDR3 is missing its conserved closing phenylalanine or tryptophan, this is likely a read error.

HIV-negative, healthy adults without recent acute infections or vaccinations were the donors. The assay ran at deep level. TCRdb's copy holds only in-frame clones and misses some; the assay was immunoSEQ multiplex PCR. The data hold 470,000 or so clones, with over 70% observed a single time. The CDR3 runs to 15 residues. The trim removed 1 base at V and 6 bases at J, leaving 5 bases unmatched. The germline CDR1 and CDR2 sequences are LGHNA and YNFKEQ. The rearrangement joins TRBV4-2 to TRBJ1-5; TRBD1 matches at 8 bases. Sequencing was carried out using PBMCs. The source is a woman in her 40s in good health. Some clones in this sample may be carry-over from other donors' samples. The CDR3 protein is CASSQGTGLGQPQHL. Here the CDR3 DNA reads TGTGCCAGCAGCCAAGGGACAGGGTTGGGTCAGCCCCAGCATCTT.